The 26 T cell receptor beta chains in this list originate from one sample, sequenced in a study of shared clonotypes between healthy human individuals. The data were produced by immunoSEQ multiplex PCR, yet TCRdb's version contains in-frame clones alone and is incomplete. Seen here are some 2.1 million clones, just over 90% observed once, and the top ten hold over 1.5%. As defined, naive CD8 cells were CD45RO-negative and positively selected for CCR7, with terminally differentiated effector memory CD45RA+ cells excluded. Sequences were obtained from naive CD8+ T cells from PBMCs. These TCRs come from a man between 18 and 35 years old in good health. Some clones in this sample may be carry-over from other donors' samples.

V usage is TRBV6-6 and J usage is TRBJ2-3; 12 bases map to TRBD2. V lost 6 bases, J lost 4 bases, and 5 bases stayed unmatched. This CDR3 region has 15 residues. Germline assignment: CDR1 MNHNY and CDR2 SVGAGI (reference sequence). CDR3: CASSRLAGAPDTQYF. The CDR3 coding sequence is TGTGCCAGCAGCCGACTAGCGGGAGCCCCAGATACGCAGTATTTT.

The chain uses TRBV4-3 and TRBJ2-7; tentatively, D is TRBD1 (6 bases). The V gene lost 4 bases and the J gene lost 4 bases, with 11 bases spanning the gap. CDR3 size: 13 residues. Germline V CDR1 and CDR2: LGHNA, YSLEER. Here the CDR3 reads CASSLKTGYEQYF. CDR3 bases: TGCGCCAGCAGCCTGAAAACAGGGTACGAGCAGTACTTC.

The CDR3, as DNA: TGCGCCAGCAGCCAAGGAACGACGGCAGGGCAGCCCCAGCATTTT. Its protein is CASSQGTTAGQPQHF. This chain uses TRBV4-1 with TRBJ1-5; D perhaps matches TRBD1 (5 bases). CDR1 and CDR2 (germline): MGHRA, YSYEKL. This CDR3 region has 15 residues. V shed 1 base and J shed 7 bases, with 14 bases lying between them.

CDR3 region: CASSYVGGEDTQYF. The CDR3 DNA reads TGTGCCAGCAGTTACGTGGGAGGGGAGGATACGCAGTATTTT. This chain uses TRBV27 with TRBJ2-3, with TRBD2 matching 7 bases. Germline CDR1 is MNHEY and CDR2 is SMNVEV (reference sequence). The CDR3 runs 14 residues. Losses at the gene ends were 4 bases for V and 6 bases for J; bases not matched to a gene: 7.

The chain joins TRBV9 to TRBJ1-2; tentatively, D is TRBD1 (6 bases). CDR1 is SGDLS, CDR2 YYNGEE, per germline. The ends were cut back, 0 bases at V and 2 bases at J, with 11 bases in the middle. This CDR3 has 15 residues. CDR3 sequence reads: CASSVGSTGNYGYTF. The CDR3 DNA is TGTGCCAGCAGCGTAGGTTCGACAGGCAACTATGGCTACACCTTC.

The sample holds one count of this clone. V usage is TRBV7-2 and J usage is TRBJ2-7, with 13 bases identical to TRBD2. The V segment lost 5 bases and the J segment 5 bases; nucleotides outside the gene matches: 6. Germline V gene sequence: CDR1 SGHTA, CDR2 FQGNSA. This CDR3 is 15 amino acids long. As DNA, the CDR3 is TGTGCCAGCAGCCTCGGACTAGCGGGAGCCAACGAGCAGTACTTC. It specifies CASSLGLAGANEQYF.

This chain joins TRBV6-6 and TRBJ2-3, with unresolved D. The V and J ends lost 8 bases and 5 bases respectively, with 8 bases between them. Germline CDR1 and CDR2: MNHNY and SVGAGI (reference sequence). The CDR3 sequence is 11 residues long. DNA of the CDR3: TGTGCCAGCCAGATTTTAGATACGCAGTATTTT. Amino acids: CASQILDTQYF.

This chain uses TRBV29-1 with TRBJ2-1; 10 bases match TRBD2. Per germline, CDR1 SQVTM and CDR2 ANQGSEA. This CDR3 has 14 amino acids. V lost 4 bases to trimming and J lost 6 bases; unmatched junction nucleotides: 6. This CDR3 reads CSVGRTSGINEQFF. The CDR3 DNA reads as TGCAGCGTTGGACGCACTAGCGGGATCAATGAGCAGTTCTTC.

This chain links TRBV2 with TRBJ2-7; D assignment may be TRBD1 or TRBD2 (5 bases each). The V gene's germline CDR1 is SNHLY and CDR2 FYNNEI. V lost 9 bases and J lost 6, with 24 bases in between. The CDR3 loop spans 15 amino acids. CDR3 protein: CARHGDLANSVEQYF. The CDR3 DNA reads TGTGCCAGACACGGGGACCTTGCCAACAGCGTCGAGCAGTACTTC.

This chain connects TRBV28 to TRBJ2-2; the D gene is possibly TRBD2 (6 bases). The CDR3 is 15 residues long. Per germline, CDR1 MDHEN and CDR2 SYDVKM. Between the trimmed V and J ends, which lost 2 bases and 1 base, there was a span of 8 bases. The CDR3 DNA follows: TGTGCCAGCAGTTTAGAGGGACTGAACACCGGGGAGCTGTTTTTT. Translating gives CASSLEGLNTGELFF.

As DNA, the CDR3 is TGTGCCAGCAGCTTATATGGGTTCGGGACTGAGTATGATGAGACCCAGTACTTC. This translates into CASSLYGFGTEYDETQYF. The chain couples TRBV7-9 to TRBJ2-5; TRBD2 is a possible D gene (6 bases). The CDR3 has 18 amino acids. Trimming shortened V by 2 bases and J by 5 bases, and 24 bases separated the two germline ends. Germline assignment: CDR1 SEHNR and CDR2 FQNEAQ (reference sequence).

The chain has TRBV7-9 and TRBJ2-7, with D unclear. V lost 5 bases and J lost 7, with 9 bases in between. Germline V gene lookup returns CDR1 SEHNR and CDR2 FQNEAQ (reference sequence). The CDR3 is 11 amino acids. CDR3 sequence: CASSHSHEQYF. Here the CDR3 DNA reads TGTGCCAGCAGCCACTCTCATGAGCAGTACTTC. The variable domain in full, with the rest retrieved from reference TRBV7-9 and TRBJ2-7, is DTGVSQNPRHKITKRGQNVTFRCDPISEHNRLYWYRQTLGQGPEFLTYFQNEAQLEKSRLLSDRFSAERPKGSFSTLEIQRTEQGDSAMYLCASSHSHEQYFGPGTRLTVT.

The table lists this clone with a count of one. The gene calls are TRBV7-9 and TRBJ2-3; 8 bases align to TRBD2. Germline trimming cut 5 bases from V and 4 bases from J; bases unmatched to any gene: 8. In germline, CDR1 is SEHNR, CDR2 FQNEAQ (reference sequence). This CDR3 comprises 15 residues. DNA of the CDR3: TGTGCCAGCAGCGAGGACGGGAGGGTGGCAGATACGCAGTATTTT. It yields the protein CASSEDGRVADTQYF.

The chain links TRBV20-1 to TRBJ2-5; D gene ambiguous. Germline assignment: CDR1 DFQATT and CDR2 SNEGSKA (reference sequence). Trimming stripped 6 bases from V and 0 bases from J, with 5 bases between. The length of the CDR3 is 11 residues. CDR3 amino acids: CSARNQETQYF. CDR3 nucleotide sequence: TGCAGTGCCAGGAACCAAGAGACCCAGTACTTC.

The V and J genes are TRBV20-1 and TRBJ1-1; D unclear. V lost 6 bases and J lost 5, with 10 bases in between. Germline V gene lookup returns CDR1 DFQATT and CDR2 SNEGSKA (reference sequence). This CDR3 is 11 amino acids long. The CDR3 spells CSAALGTEAFF. CDR3 sequence (DNA): TGCAGTGCGGCGTTGGGAACTGAAGCTTTCTTT.

The chain has TRBV13 and TRBJ2-7, with 7 bases that match TRBD2. With 8 bases clipped from V and 5 bases from J, the junction kept 12 bases outside the gene matches. CDR1 PRHDT and CDR2 FYEKMQ come from the germline V gene (reference sequence). The CDR3 is 14 amino acids. The CDR3 nucleotides read TGTGCCAGCCGTCAGGCGGGAGCCCCCCACGAGCAGTACTTC. Amino acids: CASRQAGAPHEQYF.

The V call is TRBV27, the J call TRBJ2-7; TRBD2 matches at 8 bases. The V gene's germline CDR1 is MNHEY and CDR2 SMNVEV (reference sequence). V lost 2 bases and J lost 5; bases outside the gene matches: 11. The CDR3 contains 16 residues. This CDR3 is CASSLGASGFRDEQYF. Here the CDR3 DNA reads TGTGCCAGCAGTTTAGGGGCTAGCGGGTTCCGGGACGAGCAGTACTTC.

The chain combines TRBV27 with TRBJ1-4, with D perhaps matching TRBD1 (5 bases). The CDR3 consists of 16 residues. V lost 5 bases, J lost 6 bases, and 19 bases lay in between. Looked up from germline, CDR1 is MNHEY and CDR2 is SMNVEV (reference sequence). In DNA, the CDR3 is TGTGCCAGCAGTCCCACCCGTGGAGGGACGCATGAAAAACTGTTTTTT. Translation: CASSPTRGGTHEKLFF.

Regarding this clone: Other DNA sequences in this specimen translate into the identical CDR3. The V call is TRBV6-5, the J call TRBJ1-1; D unresolved. V lost 0 bases and J lost 0, with 5 bases in between. CDR1 and CDR2 from the germline V gene are MNHEY and SVGAGI. The CDR3 spans 14 residues. CDR3 amino acids: CASSYSAVNTEAFF. The DNA of the CDR3 is TGTGCCAGCAGTTACTCCGCGGTGAACACTGAAGCTTTCTTT.

The rearrangement joins TRBV7-9 to TRBJ1-1; D remains unclear. Germline V gene lookup returns CDR1 SEHNR and CDR2 FQNEAQ (reference sequence). The CDR3 spans 12 residues. The V end lost 0 bases, the J end lost 9 bases, and 8 bases lay between the germline ends. The CDR3 here is CASSLAGTKAFF. Written as DNA, the CDR3 is TGTGCCAGCAGCTTAGCGGGCACCAAAGCTTTCTTT.

About this clone: The identical CDR3 is also encoded by other nucleotide sequences in the sample. The rearrangement links TRBV28 to TRBJ1-1; D is undetermined. This CDR3 has 13 amino acids. The germline V and J ends were trimmed by 2 bases and 1 base, with 5 bases remaining between them. Germline V gives CDR1 MDHEN, CDR2 SYDVKM. In nucleotides, the CDR3 is TGTGCCAGCAGTTTAGCTCGGAACACTGAAGCTTTCTTT. Protein product: CASSLARNTEAFF.

The chain combines TRBV19 with TRBJ2-7, with 10 nucleotides matching TRBD2. There are 16 residues in the CDR3. The germline gives CDR1 LNHDA, CDR2 SQIVND (reference sequence). With 5 bases clipped from V and 7 bases from J, the junction kept 14 bases outside the gene matches. The CDR3 loop is CASSPGGLAPEYEQYF. In DNA form, the CDR3 reads TGTGCCAGTAGTCCCGGGGGACTAGCGCCTGAGTATGAGCAGTACTTC.

The V and J genes are TRBV19 and TRBJ2-7, with D tentatively TRBD1 (5 bases). This CDR3 has 15 residues. Germline V gene sequence: CDR1 LNHDA, CDR2 SQIVND (reference sequence). V was shortened by 3 bases and J by 3 bases, with 15 bases between the two germline ends. The CDR3 region is CASSIIAGGHYEQYF. The DNA for the CDR3 is TGTGCCAGTAGTATTATAGCAGGCGGACACTACGAGCAGTACTTC.

This chain uses TRBV19 with TRBJ2-3; D is possibly TRBD1 or TRBD2 (5 bases each). The ends were cut back, 0 bases at V and 1 base at J, with 17 bases in the middle. The CDR3 sequence is 18 residues long. Germline-derived CDR1 and CDR2 are LNHDA and SQIVND (reference sequence). The CDR3 DNA reads TGTGCCAGTAGTATAGATCGAGAGGGGCTGGCTGGCACAGATACGCAGTATTTT. Residues: CASSIDREGLAGTDTQYF.

In nucleotides, the CDR3 is TGTGCCAGCTCATGGGGGTATGGCTACACCTTC. Encoded protein: CASSWGYGYTF. The chain joins TRBV21-1 to TRBJ1-2. TRBV21-1 is an annotated pseudogene. The CDR3 has 11 amino acids.

This chain's CDR3 is CASSYTRDFTDTQYF. DNA of the CDR3: TGTGCCAGCAGTTACACCCGGGATTTCACAGATACGCAGTATTTT. This chain links TRBV6-5 with TRBJ2-3; D perhaps matches TRBD2 (5 bases). V was cut by 2 bases and J by 2 bases, with 11 bases left in between. From germline, CDR1 is MNHEY and CDR2 SVGAGI. CDR3 length equals 15 residues.